This T cell receptor beta chain was identified in a study of blood T cells in healthy people across ages. Primers used in a second PCR of roughly 7 to 11 cycles were a sample-barcoded 5' primer and a J-beta primer mix. Each of the samples gave a minimum of 2.5 million paired-end reads that contained CDR3. TCRdb used MiXCR to reprocess the 5' RACE reads, holding one entry per CDR3 protein. The table records 1.8 million or so distinct CDR3 sequences, about 39% of them present only once. In this sample, this clonotype turned up a few times. In each sample, at least 6.5 million PBMCs were isolated. V shed 3 bases and J shed 4 bases, with 12 bases lying between them. The germline CDR1 and CDR2 sequences are DFQATT and SNEGSKA (reference sequence). This CDR3 contains 13 residues.

The sequenced material came from blood. The V gene is TRBV20-1, the J gene TRBJ2-5, with D tentatively TRBD2 (6 bases). The TCR comes from a human donor in good health. DNA of the CDR3: TGCAGTGCTAGGGACTACCCTTCAGAGACCCAGTACTTC. Its translation is CSARDYPSETQYF.